The 29 T cell receptor beta chains reported below all come from one sample, sequenced in a study of CXCR3-negative and CXCR3-positive naive CD8 T cells. UMI-labeled 5' RACE yielded the TRB cDNA libraries. Each CDR3 protein gets one entry in TCRdb, which reprocessed the 5' RACE reads and gives no DNA. The sample holds over 100,000 distinct CDR3 sequences. The sequenced material came from naive CXCR3- CD8+ T cells from blood. As to subset: CD45RO-CCR7+CD27+CD95- naive CD8+ T cells lacking CXCR3 (TNR3-). The source of these receptors is a human donor in good health. Some clones in this sample may be carry-over from other donors' samples.

The chain combines TRBV2 with TRBJ2-3; no DNA is available, so the TRBD2 call from TCRdb remains unchecked. CDR3 length: 16 residues. CDR1 and CDR2 from the germline V gene are SNHLY and FYNNEI. The CDR3 sequence: CASSLRGGPSADTQYF.

V and J are TRBV9 and TRBJ2-1. This CDR3 spans 14 amino acids. Germline CDR1 reads SGDLS; CDR2 reads YYNGEE. The CDR3 here is CASSGGVFGNEQFF.

The rearrangement joins TRBV7-9 to TRBJ2-7; no DNA is available, so the TRBD1 call from TCRdb remains unchecked. The germline gives CDR1 SEHNR, CDR2 FQNEAQ (reference sequence). The CDR3 sequence is 14 residues long. CDR3: CASSLWDNNYEQYF.

The rearrangement joins TRBV3-1 to TRBJ1-3; the D gene TCRdb calls, TRBD1, cannot be checked with no DNA. Germline assignment: CDR1 LGHDT and CDR2 YNNKEL (reference sequence). The CDR3 is 14 amino acids. CDR3 amino acids: CASSPTGAGNTIYF.

CDR3 sequence reads: CASSRSVPLTAWIGGYTF. The J gene is TRBJ1-2, the V gene TRBV4-3; TCRdb names TRBD1, which stays unverified in the absence of DNA. CDR3 length equals 18 residues. Germline values: CDR1 LGHNA, CDR2 YSLEER.

This chain links TRBV12-3 or TRBV12-4 with TRBJ2-3; TCRdb indicates TRBD2, and absent DNA this call remains unverified. The CDR3 runs to 15 residues. The CDR3 spells CASSTQREGTDTQYF.

The rearrangement uses TRBV29-1 and TRBJ1-4. In germline, CDR1 is SQVTM, CDR2 ANQGSEA. CDR3 length: 14 amino acids. This CDR3 reads CSVEMRGVSEKLFF.

The chain has TRBV10-3 and TRBJ1-6; TCRdb's D call, TRBD1, is unchecked because there is no DNA. The CDR3 has 15 amino acids. Germline values: CDR1 ENHRY, CDR2 SYGVKD. CDR3 region: CAIQSSGGYNSPLHF.

The rearrangement uses TRBV3-1 and TRBJ2-1. Per the germline V gene, CDR1 is LGHDT and CDR2 is YNNKEL (reference sequence). This CDR3 is built from 17 residues. The CDR3: CASSQGSKAYTYNEQFF.

The chain couples TRBV7-9 to TRBJ1-2; TCRdb's D gene call, TRBD1, goes unchecked for lack of DNA. The germline V gene encodes CDR1 SEHNR and CDR2 FQNEAQ (reference sequence). CDR3 length: 17 amino acids. The CDR3: CASSSVKGAGPGYGYTF.

V usage is TRBV29-1 and J usage is TRBJ2-7; TCRdb's D call, TRBD1, is unchecked because there is no DNA. Germline assignment: CDR1 SQVTM and CDR2 ANQGSEA. The CDR3 contains 13 residues. The CDR3 loop reads CSVAWDSSYEQYF.

The genes are TRBV7-6 and TRBJ2-7; TCRdb's D call of TRBD2 is untestable without DNA. Germline V lookup: CDR1 SGHVS, CDR2 FNYEAQ. The CDR3 consists of 17 residues. CDR3: CASSATLGTSGFYEQYF.

The rearrangement joins TRBV15 to TRBJ2-2; the TCRdb call, TRBD1, lacks DNA for checking. Per the germline V gene, CDR1 is LNHNV and CDR2 is YYDKDF (reference sequence). The CDR3 contains 17 residues. CDR3 residues: CATSRGRGGLLAGELFF.

The chain joins TRBV7-9 to TRBJ2-1. The CDR3 covers 14 residues. Germline CDR1 reads SEHNR; CDR2 reads FQNEAQ (reference sequence). The CDR3 spells CASSLERTYNEQFF.

V gene TRBV9 combines with J gene TRBJ2-3; no DNA is available, so the TRBD2 call from TCRdb remains unchecked. Germline-derived CDR1 and CDR2 are SGDLS and YYNGEE. The CDR3 extends over 16 amino acids. The CDR3 here is CASSVDFSGRTDTQYF.

This chain links TRBV7-2 with TRBJ2-3; TCRdb's D call of TRBD1 is untestable without DNA. The CDR3 covers 12 residues. Germline V gene data show CDR1 as SGHTA and CDR2 as FQGNSA. The chain's CDR3 is CASSSGTVGQYF.

The chain combines TRBV3-1 with TRBJ2-2. Germline V gives CDR1 LGHDT, CDR2 YNNKEL (reference sequence). The length of the CDR3 is 16 residues. CDR3 residues: CASSQDSGVNTGELFF.

The rearrangement links TRBV9 to TRBJ1-5. Per germline, CDR1 SGDLS and CDR2 YYNGEE. The CDR3 sequence is 14 residues long. The CDR3 reads CASSPPGTSWPQHF.

The CDR3 loop is CASSQTEVINYGYTF. The gene calls are TRBV4-1 and TRBJ1-2. The V gene's germline CDR1 is MGHRA and CDR2 YSYEKL. This CDR3 is built from 15 residues.

V gene TRBV21-1 combines with J gene TRBJ2-5; TCRdb gives TRBD1 as the D gene, but with no DNA this cannot be confirmed. TRBV21-1 is a known pseudogene. The CDR3 totals 14 residues. The chain's CDR3 is CASKGQRVAETQYF.

V usage is TRBV20-1 and J usage is TRBJ2-3; the TRBD2 assignment by TCRdb is unverifiable without DNA. In germline, CDR1 is DFQATT, CDR2 SNEGSKA (reference sequence). CDR3 length: 14 residues. This CDR3 is CSASALTAADTQYF.

This sequence joins TRBV6-2 or TRBV6-3 and TRBJ2-1; TCRdb returns TRBD2, unconfirmable since there is no DNA. CDR1 is MNHEY and CDR2 is SVGEGT in the germline V gene. The CDR3 runs 15 residues. CDR3 residues: CASSRLAGGLDEQFF.

The rearrangement joins TRBV7-6 to TRBJ2-7. CDR1 SGHVS and CDR2 FNYEAQ come from the germline V gene. This CDR3 spans 14 amino acids. This chain's CDR3 is CASSLSPAAYEQYF.

This chain joins TRBV7-9 and TRBJ2-3; TCRdb designates TRBD2, a call that cannot be tested without DNA. This CDR3 comprises 16 residues. The germline CDR1 and CDR2 sequences are SEHNR and FQNEAQ (reference sequence). This chain's CDR3 is CASSFVVGGSTDTQYF.

The chain is built from TRBV29-1 and TRBJ1-2. CDR1 and CDR2 (germline): SQVTM, ANQGSEA. The CDR3 is made up of 13 amino acids. CDR3 residues: CSDGTVSFYGYTF.

The chain employs TRBV5-6 and TRBJ2-1. CDR1 is SGHDT, CDR2 YYEEEE, per germline. The CDR3 spans 15 residues. The CDR3: CASSLIRGYYNEQFF. The whole variable domain, filled in from reference TRBV5-6 and TRBJ2-1, reads DAGVTQSPTHLIKTRGQQVTLRCSPKSGHDTVSWYQQALGQGPQFIFQYYEEEERQRGNFPDRFSGHQFPNYSSELNVNALLLGDSALYLCASSLIRGYYNEQFFGPGTRLTVL.

The V gene is TRBV5-1, the J gene TRBJ2-7; TCRdb gives TRBD2 as the D gene, but with no DNA this cannot be confirmed. CDR3 length equals 15 residues. Germline V gene data show CDR1 as SGHRS and CDR2 as YFSETQ. The CDR3 sequence: CASSLTSGEYYEQYF. Complete variable domain (other parts from reference TRBV5-1 and TRBJ2-7): KAGVTQTPRYLIKTRGQQVTLSCSPISGHRSVSWYQQTPGQGLQFLFEYFSETQRNKGNFPGRFSGRQFSNSRSEMNVSTLELGDSALYLCASSLTSGEYYEQYFGPGTRLTVT.

The chain combines TRBV7-7 with TRBJ2-1; no DNA is available, so the TRBD2 call from TCRdb remains unchecked. The V gene's germline CDR1 is SSHAT and CDR2 FNYEAQ (reference sequence). The CDR3 consists of 18 residues. CDR3 protein: CASSLGERGLADYNEQFF.

The gene calls are TRBV27 and TRBJ2-5; lacking DNA, the TRBD1 call made by TCRdb goes unchecked. The CDR3 sequence is 14 residues long. Germline V gives CDR1 MNHEY, CDR2 SMNVEV (reference sequence). The CDR3 region is CASSNRRYQETQYF.